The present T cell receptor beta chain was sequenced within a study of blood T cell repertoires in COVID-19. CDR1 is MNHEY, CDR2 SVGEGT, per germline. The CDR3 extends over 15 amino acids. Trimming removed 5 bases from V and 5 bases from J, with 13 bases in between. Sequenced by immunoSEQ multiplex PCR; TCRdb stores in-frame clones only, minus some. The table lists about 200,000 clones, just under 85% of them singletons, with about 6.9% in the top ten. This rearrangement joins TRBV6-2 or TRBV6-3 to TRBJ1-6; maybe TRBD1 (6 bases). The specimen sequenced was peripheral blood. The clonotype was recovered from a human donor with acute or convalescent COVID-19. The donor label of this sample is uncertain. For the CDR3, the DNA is TGTGCCAGCAGTAGTGGACAGTATGATAATTCACCCCTCCACTTT. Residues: CASSSGQYDNSPLHF.